A single sample is the source of the 10 T cell receptor beta chains below, sequenced in a study of blood T cell repertoires in COVID-19. Profiling relied on immunoSEQ multiplex PCR, and the TCRdb table lists in-frame clones only, not all of them. Here the sample spans under 250,000 clones, 87% being singletons. Sequencing was done on a sample of PBMCs or T cells enriched from blood (not recorded which). Receptor source: a woman aged 30 to 39 with acute COVID-19.

DNA of the CDR3: TGTGCCAGTAGTATCTTACAGGGGGCCGCCTATGGCTACACCTTC. Its protein product is CASSILQGAAYGYTF. The chain couples TRBV19 to TRBJ1-2; 9 positions agree with TRBD1. V shed 3 bases and J 4 bases; nucleotides not matched to a gene: 6. There are 15 residues in the CDR3. Germline lookup yields CDR1 LNHDA and CDR2 SQIVND (reference sequence).

The gene calls are TRBV11-2 and TRBJ1-5; no clear D. Trimming removed 4 bases from V and 3 bases from J, with 7 bases in between. The CDR3 sequence is 13 residues long. Germline loops: CDR1 SGHAT, CDR2 FQNNGV. CDR3 sequence: CASSSAYNQPQHF. CDR3 nucleotide sequence: TGTGCCAGCAGCTCCGCGTACAATCAGCCCCAGCATTTT.

The chain couples TRBV11-3 to TRBJ1-1, with TRBD1 as a possible D gene (5 bases). The CDR3 has 13 amino acids. Trimming took 1 base from V and 8 from J, leaving 11 bases between them. Germline V gives CDR1 SGHNT, CDR2 YENEEA. CDR3 nucleotides: TGTGCCAGCAGCTTAGCGACCGACAGAGAAGCTTTCTTT. Protein sequence: CASSLATDREAFF.

This chain links TRBV7-6 with TRBJ2-7; D is perhaps TRBD2 (7 bases). The length of the CDR3 is 14 residues. Germline assignment: CDR1 SGHVS and CDR2 FNYEAQ. Trimming took off 4 bases at V and 4 bases at J, with 14 bases between the two ends. The CDR3 region is CASSSRGARYEQYF. In nucleotides, the CDR3 is TGTGCCAGCAGCTCCCGGGGGGCTCGATACGAGCAGTACTTC.

The chain joins TRBV21-1 to TRBJ1-1; the listed D gene, TRBD1, was not tested against the DNA. TRBV21-1 is described as a pseudogene. This CDR3 is 13 amino acids long. The CDR3 sequence is CASLGQKNTEAFF. The CDR3 bases are TGTGCCAGCCTGGGACAGAAGAACACTGAAGCTTTCTTT.

This chain links TRBV5-5 with TRBJ2-1, with 7 bases fitting TRBD1. CDR3 length: 14 residues. Germline assignment: CDR1 SGHKS and CDR2 YYEKEE (reference sequence). The junction had 7 bases not matched to a gene; V was cut back by 6 bases and J by 4 bases. For the CDR3, the DNA is TGTGCCAGCACTTACAGGGGCCCGTACAATGAGCAGTTCTTC. Amino acids: CASTYRGPYNEQFF.

This chain joins TRBV2 and TRBJ1-4; D remains unclear. The CDR3 has 12 residues. Between the trimmed V and J ends, which lost 2 bases and 7 bases, there was a span of 5 bases. Per the germline V gene, CDR1 is SNHLY and CDR2 is FYNNEI. The CDR3 region has the DNA TGTGCCAGCAGTGAACTAGGTGAAAAACTGTTTTTT. Translating it yields CASSELGEKLFF.

The V gene is TRBV29-1, the J gene TRBJ1-1, with D perhaps TRBD1 (5 bases). Germline CDR1 reads SQVTM; CDR2 reads ANQGSEA. Deletions cut 6 bases from V and 4 bases from J, with 12 bases between. The CDR3 runs to 12 residues. The CDR3 sequence: CSVWGGFTEAFF. CDR3 DNA sequence: TGCAGCGTCTGGGGGGGGTTCACTGAAGCTTTCTTT.

The V and J genes are TRBV5-1 and TRBJ2-3; the match to TRBD1 covers 10 bases. The CDR3 is 14 amino acids. V lost 2 bases, J lost 7 bases, and 4 bases stayed unmatched. Germline V gene lookup returns CDR1 SGHRS and CDR2 YFSETQ. The CDR3 sequence: CASSFRQGANTQYF. For the CDR3, the DNA is TGCGCCAGCAGCTTCCGACAGGGGGCAAATACGCAGTATTTT. The complete variable domain, with remaining parts taken from reference TRBV5-1 and TRBJ2-3, reads KAGVTQTPRYLIKTRGQQVTLSCSPISGHRSVSWYQQTPGQGLQFLFEYFSETQRNKGNFPGRFSGRQFSNSRSEMNVSTLELGDSALYLCASSFRQGANTQYFGPGTRLTVL.

This chain links TRBV12-2 with TRBJ2-7; TRBD2, the table's D call, was not compared with the DNA. TRBV12-2 is labeled a pseudogene. This CDR3 is built from 19 residues. The CDR3 DNA reads TGTGCAAGTCGCTTAGTGGGAGGCCTCTTCCGGGGGGCTTCCTACGAGCAGTACTTC. It encodes CASRLVGGLFRGASYEQYF.